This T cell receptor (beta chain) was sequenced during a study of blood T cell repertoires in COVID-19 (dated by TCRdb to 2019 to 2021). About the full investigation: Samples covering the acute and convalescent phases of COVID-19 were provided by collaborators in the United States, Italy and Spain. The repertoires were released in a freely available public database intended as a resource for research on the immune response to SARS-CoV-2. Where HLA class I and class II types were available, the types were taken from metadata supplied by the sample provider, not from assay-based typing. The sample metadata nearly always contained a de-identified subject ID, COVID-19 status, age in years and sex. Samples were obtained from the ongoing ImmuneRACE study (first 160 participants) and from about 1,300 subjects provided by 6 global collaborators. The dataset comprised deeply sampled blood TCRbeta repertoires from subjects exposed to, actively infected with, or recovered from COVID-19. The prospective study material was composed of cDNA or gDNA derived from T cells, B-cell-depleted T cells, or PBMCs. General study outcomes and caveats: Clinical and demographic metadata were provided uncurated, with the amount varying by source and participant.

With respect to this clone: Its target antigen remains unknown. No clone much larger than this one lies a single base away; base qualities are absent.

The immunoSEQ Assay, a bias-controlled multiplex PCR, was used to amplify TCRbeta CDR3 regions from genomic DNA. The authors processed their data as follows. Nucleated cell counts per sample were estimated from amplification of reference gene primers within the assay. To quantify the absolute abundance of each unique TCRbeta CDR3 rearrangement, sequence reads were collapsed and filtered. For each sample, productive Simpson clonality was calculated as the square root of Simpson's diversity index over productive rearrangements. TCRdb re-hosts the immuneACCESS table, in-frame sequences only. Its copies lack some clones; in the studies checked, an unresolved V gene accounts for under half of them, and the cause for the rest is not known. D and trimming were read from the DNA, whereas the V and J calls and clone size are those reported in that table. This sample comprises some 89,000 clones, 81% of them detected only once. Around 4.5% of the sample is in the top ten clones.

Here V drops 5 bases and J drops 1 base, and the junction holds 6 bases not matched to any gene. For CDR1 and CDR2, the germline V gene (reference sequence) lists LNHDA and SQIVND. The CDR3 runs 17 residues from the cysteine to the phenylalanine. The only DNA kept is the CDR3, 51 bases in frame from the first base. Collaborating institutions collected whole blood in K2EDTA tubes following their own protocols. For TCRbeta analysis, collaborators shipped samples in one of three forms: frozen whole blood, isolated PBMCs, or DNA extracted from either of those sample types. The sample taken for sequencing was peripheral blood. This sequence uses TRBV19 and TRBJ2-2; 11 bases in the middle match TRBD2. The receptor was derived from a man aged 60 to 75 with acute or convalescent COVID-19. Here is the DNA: TGTGCCAGTAGTGACGGAGGACTAGCGGGGAACACCGGGGAGCTGTTTTTT. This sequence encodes CASSDGGLAGNTGELFF.